This T cell receptor (beta chain) was captured by sequencing in a study of CD8 T cells in ankylosing spondylitis. Molecular-barcoded quantitative 5'-RACE produced these TCR beta libraries. TCRdb itself ran the 5' RACE reads through MiXCR, one entry per CDR3 protein. Of 500,000 to 550,000 distinct CDR3 sequences detected, 10% to 15% appear once; the ten largest clones hold approximately 6.3%. From germline, CDR1 is SGHTA and CDR2 FQGNSA. The CDR3 spans 16 residues. V shed 5 bases and J shed 5 bases, with 21 bases lying between them. This clonotype was counted a few times. Antigen specificity is unknown. Study outcomes and limitations: Matched synovial fluid from ankylosing spondylitis patients was reported to be enriched for disease-linked clones. The disease-linked clones had a CD8+ phenotype and low blood frequencies. A motif in TCR beta, a set of eight or nine highly homologous variants, appeared characteristic of ankylosing spondylitis blood.

Sequencing input: blood, either unsorted or a sorted T cell fraction (not recorded which). V and J are TRBV7-2 and TRBJ2-5; D perhaps matches TRBD2 (6 bases). The source of this sequence is a male donor with ankylosing spondylitis. The DNA of the CDR3 is TGTGCCAGCAGCACCCCGAGGGCGGGGATTGACGAGACCCAGTACTTC. Its translation is CASSTPRAGIDETQYF.